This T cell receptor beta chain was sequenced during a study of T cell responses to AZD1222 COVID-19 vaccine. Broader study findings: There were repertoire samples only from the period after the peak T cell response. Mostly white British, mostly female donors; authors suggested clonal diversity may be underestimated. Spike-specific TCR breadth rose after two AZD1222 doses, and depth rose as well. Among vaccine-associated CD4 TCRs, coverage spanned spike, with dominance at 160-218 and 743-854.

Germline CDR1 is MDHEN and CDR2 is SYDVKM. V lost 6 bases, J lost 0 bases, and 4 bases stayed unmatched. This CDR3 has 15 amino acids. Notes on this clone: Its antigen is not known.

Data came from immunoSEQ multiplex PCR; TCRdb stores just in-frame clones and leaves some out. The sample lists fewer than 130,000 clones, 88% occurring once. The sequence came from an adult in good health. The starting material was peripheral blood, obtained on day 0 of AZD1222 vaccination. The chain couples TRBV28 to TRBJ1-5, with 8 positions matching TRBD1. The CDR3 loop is CASRSGTGSNQPQHF. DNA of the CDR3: TGTGCCAGCAGATCCGGGACAGGTAGCAATCAGCCCCAGCATTTT.